Presented here are 11 T cell receptor beta chains from one specimen sequenced in a study of regulatory T cells in long-lasting Graves disease. Sequencing libraries for TCR beta were prepared with iRepertoire HTBI primers and Arm-PCR of CDR3 regions. TCRdb processed the multiplex PCR reads anew with MiXCR; each CDR3 protein has one entry. The sample has about 400,000 distinct CDR3 sequences, over 14% seen once; the top ten hold about 7.8%. Time point noted: newly diagnosed GD, antithyroid drugs for less than 3 months. The TCR library was prepared using RNA isolated from PBMCs. These same records also appear under a second study, on T cells in Graves' hyperthyroidism and ophthalmopathy.

Sequenced material: peripheral blood mononuclear cells (PBMCs), taken at new diagnosis, from a patient treated with antithyroid drugs. Source of these receptors: a woman aged 40 to 50 with Graves disease.

Many counts were recorded for this clonotype. This chain connects TRBV13 to TRBJ2-2; 14 bases line up with TRBD2. This CDR3 spans 18 amino acids. Per germline, CDR1 PRHDT and CDR2 FYEKMQ (reference sequence). The V gene end was trimmed by 3 bases and the J gene end by 7 bases; junction bases not matched to a gene: 10. The CDR3 DNA reads as TGTGCCAGCAGCTTGGCTGGACTAGCGGGAGGCGAGGACGGGGAGCTGTTTTTT. Translation: CASSLAGLAGGEDGELFF.

The chain uses TRBV9 and TRBJ2-1, with TRBD2 matching over 10 bases. CDR3 length: 14 amino acids. Germline CDR1 is SGDLS and CDR2 is YYNGEE. Trimming took 2 bases from V and 8 from J; bases not matched to a gene: 4. The CDR3 reads CASSVKAGGHEQFF. The CDR3 bases are TGTGCCAGCAGCGTCAAAGCGGGAGGGCATGAGCAGTTCTTC.

Points on this clonotype: A much larger clonotype is one base distant, so this may be a read error. V is TRBV12-3 or TRBV12-4 and J is TRBJ1-1; no clear D gene. The CDR3 length is 11 residues. Trimming left V 1 base short and J 6 bases short, with 3 bases between. The CDR3 loop reads CASSLEPEAFF. CDR3 coding DNA: TGTGCCAGCAGTTTAGAACCTGAAGCTTTCTTT.

The chain joins TRBV7-9 to TRBJ2-3, with unresolved D. CDR1 and CDR2 (germline): SEHNR, FQNEAQ (reference sequence). The CDR3 consists of 14 residues. V lost 6 bases, J lost 6 bases, and 16 bases lay in between. The CDR3 nucleotides are TGTGCCAGCAGGGCTAGGGATTTGGCGGATACGCAGTATTTT. It encodes CASRARDLADTQYF.

This clonotype was recorded many times. V gene TRBV29-1 combines with J gene TRBJ2-3, with 12 bases matching TRBD2. J gave up 4 bases and V 7 bases, and 9 bases lay outside the gene matches. The CDR3 is made up of 15 amino acids. Germline values: CDR1 SQVTM, CDR2 ANQGSEA. Here the CDR3 reads CSAETSGSPPDTQYF. DNA for the CDR3: TGCAGCGCTGAGACTAGCGGGAGCCCCCCAGATACGCAGTATTTT.

The rearrangement joins TRBV6-5 to TRBJ2-4, with TRBD1 matching 9 bases. Germline V gene sequence: CDR1 MNHEY, CDR2 SVGAGI. V lost 0 bases and J lost 1; bases outside the gene matches: 1. The CDR3 is 16 residues long. The CDR3 sequence: CASSYSGQGAKNIQYF. CDR3 coding DNA: TGTGCCAGCAGTTACTCTGGACAGGGGGCCAAAAACATTCAGTACTTC.

The table lists this clonotype with many counts. V and J are TRBV27 and TRBJ2-7; D unresolved. V was trimmed by 5 bases and J by 0 bases, leaving 8 bases between them. Germline V gene sequence: CDR1 MNHEY, CDR2 SMNVEV (reference sequence). This CDR3 region has 13 residues. CDR3 DNA sequence: TGTGCCAGCAGTCTTCACTCCTCCTACGAGCAGTACTTC. Translating gives CASSLHSSYEQYF.

The table lists this clonotype with many counts. The genes are TRBV28 and TRBJ2-2; tentative D call: TRBD2 (5 bases). The CDR3 totals 14 residues. V was clipped by 6 bases and J by 5 bases, with 13 bases between them. CDR1 and CDR2 (germline): MDHEN, SYDVKM. The CDR3 coding sequence is TGTGCCAGCAGGTCAATGGGAGTGACCGGGGAGCTGTTTTTT. It yields the protein CASRSMGVTGELFF.

This clonotype was picked up many times. This sequence joins TRBV11-3 and TRBJ2-1, with 9 bases lining up with TRBD2. This CDR3 has 19 amino acids. The germline gives CDR1 SGHNT, CDR2 YENEEA. The V gene end was trimmed by 0 bases and the J gene end by 1 base; junction bases not matched to a gene: 10. The CDR3 nucleotides read TGTGCCAGCAGCTTAGAGGGCTGGCCGACTAGCGGTTCCTACAATGAGCAGTTCTTC. Amino acid sequence: CASSLEGWPTSGSYNEQFF. Supplemented by reference TRBV11-3 and TRBJ2-1, the full variable domain reads EAGVVQSPRYKIIEKKQPVAFWCNPISGHNTLYWYLQNLGQGPELLIRYENEEAVDDSQLPKDRFSAERLKGVDSTLKIQPAELGDSAVYLCASSLEGWPTSGSYNEQFFGPGTRLTVL.

The sample holds a few counts of this clonotype. The chain joins TRBV15 to TRBJ1-4; D unclear. The CDR3 has 12 amino acids. Per germline, CDR1 LNHNV and CDR2 YYDKDF (reference sequence). Trimming shortened V by 0 bases and J by 7 bases, and 3 bases separated the two germline ends. The DNA of the CDR3 is TGTGCCACCAGCAGAGAGGTTGAAAAACTGTTTTTT. It is translated as CATSREVEKLFF. The whole variable domain, remainder taken from reference TRBV15 and TRBJ1-4, is DAMVIQNPRYQVTQFGKPVTLSCSQTLNHNVMYWYQQKSSQAPKLLFHYYDKDFNNEADTPDNFQSRRPNTSFCFLDIRSPGLGDTAMYLCATSREVEKLFFGSGTQLSVL.

This chain uses TRBV7-8 with TRBJ2-3, with TRBD2 matching 11 bases. This CDR3 has 16 amino acids. With 4 bases clipped from V and 0 bases from J, the junction kept 3 bases outside the gene matches. Per germline, CDR1 SGHVS and CDR2 FQNEAQ. The CDR3 sequence: CASSWGLAESTDTQYF. The CDR3 region has the DNA TGTGCCAGCAGCTGGGGACTAGCGGAAAGCACAGATACGCAGTATTTT.